This entry lists 12 T cell receptor beta chains sequenced from one sample in a study of blood T cells in healthy people across ages. It was with a sample-barcoded 5' primer and a J-beta primer mix that a second PCR of about 6 to 12 cycles was run. From the 5' RACE reads, TCRdb called clonotypes with MiXCR, one entry per CDR3 protein. The sample contains hundreds of thousands of distinct CDR3 sequences, around half of which appear only once. Sequencing was done on a sample of blood. The receptors were sampled from a woman aged 55-70 years in good health.

This clonotype was counted a few times. The chain combines TRBV20-1 with TRBJ2-1, with 7 bases matching TRBD1. J was trimmed by 4 bases and V by 6 bases; bases with no gene match: 9. Germline assignment: CDR1 DFQATT and CDR2 SNEGSKA (reference sequence). The CDR3 extends over 14 amino acids. The CDR3 DNA sequence: TGCAGTGCCGAGCGAGGGACAGCATACAATGAGCAGTTCTTC. Translating gives CSAERGTAYNEQFF.

The chain recombines TRBV20-1 with TRBJ1-2, with D possibly TRBD1 on 6 matching bases. CDR1 and CDR2 (germline): DFQATT, SNEGSKA (reference sequence). The CDR3 runs to 13 residues. The V gene lost 2 bases and the J gene lost 12 bases, with 19 bases spanning the gap. The CDR3 region is CSARIGGAEDNTF. The CDR3 DNA reads as TGCAGTGCTAGAATCGGGGGGGCGGAGGATAACACCTTC.

The chain uses TRBV6-1 and TRBJ2-1, with 10 bases identical to TRBD1. The germline gives CDR1 MNHNS, CDR2 SASEGT. The CDR3 covers 13 residues. Trimming took 4 bases from V and 7 from J; bases not matched to a gene: 1. The CDR3 reads CASSGQGANEQFF. Here the CDR3 DNA reads TGTGCCAGCAGTGGACAGGGGGCGAATGAGCAGTTCTTC.

This chain connects TRBV20-1 to TRBJ2-3; 9 bases map to TRBD2. V was pared by 0 bases and J by 1 base, with 8 bases of the junction left unmatched. Germline CDR1 is DFQATT and CDR2 is SNEGSKA (reference sequence). The CDR3 extends over 17 amino acids. Here the CDR3 reads CSARDLSTSGGTDTQYF. CDR3 DNA sequence: TGCAGTGCTAGAGATCTCTCGACTAGCGGAGGCACAGATACGCAGTATTTT.

The J gene is TRBJ2-1, the V gene TRBV5-1, with a weak D call TRBD2 (6 bases). Trimming removed 4 bases at V and 1 base at J, with 18 bases between. The CDR3 sequence is 17 residues long. Germline CDR1 SGHRS, CDR2 YFSETQ. For the CDR3, the DNA is TGCGCCAGCAGCAGAACAGAGGACGGGAGTTCCTACAATGAGCAGTTCTTC. This codes for CASSRTEDGSSYNEQFF. Full variable domain (missing parts from reference TRBV5-1 and TRBJ2-1): KAGVTQTPRYLIKTRGQQVTLSCSPISGHRSVSWYQQTPGQGLQFLFEYFSETQRNKGNFPGRFSGRQFSNSRSEMNVSTLELGDSALYLCASSRTEDGSSYNEQFFGPGTRLTVL.

At least ten counts were recorded for this clonotype. V usage is TRBV7-2 and J usage is TRBJ2-5; 11 nucleotides line up with TRBD1. The germline gives CDR1 SGHTA, CDR2 FQGNSA. The J segment lost 5 bases and the V segment lost 3 bases, leaving 5 bases of the junction unmatched. CDR3 length equals 15 residues. CDR3 DNA sequence: TGTGCCAGCAGCTTGGACAGGGGGCGGTGGGAGACCCAGTACTTC. Its translation is CASSLDRGRWETQYF. Combining the CDR3 with reference TRBV7-2 and TRBJ2-5 gives the whole variable domain GAGVSQSPSNKVTEKGKDVELRCDPISGHTALYWYRQSLGQGLEFLIYFQGNSAPDKSGLPSDRFSAERTGGSVSTLTIQRTQQEDSAVYLCASSLDRGRWETQYFGPGTRLLVL.

The chain combines TRBV27 with TRBJ2-7, with 10 bases aligning to TRBD2. V was pared by 4 bases and J by 3 bases, with 6 bases of the junction left unmatched. This CDR3 contains 15 residues. CDR1 MNHEY and CDR2 SMNVEV come from the germline V gene (reference sequence). The CDR3 spells CASSSLSSGSYEQYF. Written as DNA, the CDR3 is TGTGCCAGCAGTTCCCTTTCTAGCGGGAGCTACGAGCAGTACTTC.

This chain connects TRBV6-2 or TRBV6-3 to TRBJ2-1; D unclear. Trimming stripped 6 bases from V and 9 bases from J, with 12 bases between. This CDR3 is built from 12 residues. From germline, CDR1 is MNHEY and CDR2 SVGEGT. The CDR3 protein is CASSPYRSEQFF. DNA of the CDR3: TGTGCCAGCAGCCCCTATAGGTCTGAGCAGTTCTTC.

This clonotype was found once. The chain links TRBV20-1 to TRBJ2-1; D may correspond to TRBD1 or TRBD2 (5 bases each). V lost 8 bases, J lost 4 bases, and 24 bases lay in between. The CDR3 spans 16 residues. From germline, CDR1 is DFQATT and CDR2 SNEGSKA (reference sequence). CDR3 in amino acids: CSPLRASGDPYNEQFF. The CDR3 bases are TGCAGTCCTCTACGGGCTAGTGGGGACCCATACAATGAGCAGTTCTTC.

The CDR3 DNA reads TGTGCCAGCAGTTCACTGGGACAGACGTACAATGAGCAGTTCTTC. It specifies CASSSLGQTYNEQFF. V and J are TRBV28 and TRBJ2-1; 7 nucleotides line up with TRBD1. This CDR3 contains 15 residues. With V trimmed by 4 bases and J by 4 bases, 7 bases remained unmatched. Per germline, CDR1 MDHEN and CDR2 SYDVKM.

The chain has TRBV20-1 and TRBJ1-2; 8 nucleotides agree with TRBD1. This CDR3 spans 13 amino acids. Germline-derived CDR1 and CDR2 are DFQATT and SNEGSKA (reference sequence). Trimming took 3 bases from V and 6 from J; bases not matched to a gene: 6. Here the CDR3 reads CSARGQVLNGYTF. The CDR3 nucleotides read TGCAGTGCTAGGGGACAGGTGCTTAATGGCTACACCTTC.

V and J are TRBV4-3 and TRBJ2-1, with D perhaps being TRBD1 or TRBD2 (5 bases each). Germline V gives CDR1 LGHNA, CDR2 YSLEER. Trimming pared 3 bases from V and 3 bases from J, leaving 15 bases between. There are 16 residues in the CDR3. CDR3 region: CASSHDGTEDYNEQFF. The CDR3 DNA sequence: TGCGCCAGCAGCCACGACGGGACGGAAGACTACAATGAGCAGTTCTTC.